This T cell receptor (beta chain) was identified in a study of T cell responses to AZD1222 COVID-19 vaccine. Study-wide context: The study pooled second doses at about 4 or about 12 weeks.

This clone was seen once. Its antigen remains unidentified. Notes on the study in general: Just 5 to 7 AZD1222 recipients were seropositive at baseline. Spike was spanned by vaccine-associated CD4 TCRs, which were dominant at 160-218 and 743-854. White British people made up most donors, females outnumbered males, and clonal diversity was possibly underestimated.

This CDR3 has 15 residues. The V gene's germline CDR1 is SGHDT and CDR2 YYEEEE. Trimming stripped 4 bases from V and 8 bases from J, with 21 bases between. The data were produced by immunoSEQ multiplex PCR, yet TCRdb's version contains in-frame clones alone and is incomplete. The data hold about 92,000 clones, with about 88% observed a single time. The receptor was derived from an adult in good health. The sequences come from peripheral blood, collected on day 0 of AZD1222 vaccination. The chain couples TRBV5-6 to TRBJ1-2; the D gene is possibly TRBD1 (5 bases). The chain's CDR3 is CASSRPGPGTRGYTF. The CDR3 region has the DNA TGTGCCAGCAGCCGACCCGGACCAGGGACCAGGGGCTACACCTTC.